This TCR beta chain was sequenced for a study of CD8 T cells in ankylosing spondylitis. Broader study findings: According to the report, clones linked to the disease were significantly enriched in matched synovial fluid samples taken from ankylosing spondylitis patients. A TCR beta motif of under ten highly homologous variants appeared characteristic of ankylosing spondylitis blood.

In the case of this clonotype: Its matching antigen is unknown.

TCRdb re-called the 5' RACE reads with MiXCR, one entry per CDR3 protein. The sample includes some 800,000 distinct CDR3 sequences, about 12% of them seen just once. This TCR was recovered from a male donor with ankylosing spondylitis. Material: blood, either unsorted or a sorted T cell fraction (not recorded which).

The CDR3 sequence: CSAREGTVTDTQYF. The CDR3 DNA sequence: TGCAGTGCTAGAGAAGGGACAGTCACAGATACGCAGTATTTT. The genes are TRBV20-1 and TRBJ2-3; 7 bases fit TRBD1. Germline V gene data show CDR1 as DFQATT and CDR2 as SNEGSKA (reference sequence). Unmatched junction bases numbered 2, after V lost 0 bases and J lost 2 bases. This CDR3 has 14 amino acids.